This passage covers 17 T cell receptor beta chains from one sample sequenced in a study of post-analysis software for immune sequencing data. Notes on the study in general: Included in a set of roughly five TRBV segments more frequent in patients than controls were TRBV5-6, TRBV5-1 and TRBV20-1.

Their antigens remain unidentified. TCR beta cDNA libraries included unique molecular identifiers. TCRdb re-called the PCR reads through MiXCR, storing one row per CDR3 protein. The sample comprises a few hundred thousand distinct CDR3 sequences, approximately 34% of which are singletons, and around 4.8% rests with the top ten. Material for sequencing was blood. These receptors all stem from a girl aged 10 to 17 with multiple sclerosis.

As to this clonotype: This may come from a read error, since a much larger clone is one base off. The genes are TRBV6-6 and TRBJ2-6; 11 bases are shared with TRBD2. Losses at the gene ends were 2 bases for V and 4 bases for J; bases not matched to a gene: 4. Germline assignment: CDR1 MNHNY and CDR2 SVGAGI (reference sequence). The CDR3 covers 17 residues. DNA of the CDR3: TGTGCCAGCAGTTACCTAGCGGGAGGTGGCGGGGCCAACGTCCTGACTTTC. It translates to CASSYLAGGGGANVLTF.

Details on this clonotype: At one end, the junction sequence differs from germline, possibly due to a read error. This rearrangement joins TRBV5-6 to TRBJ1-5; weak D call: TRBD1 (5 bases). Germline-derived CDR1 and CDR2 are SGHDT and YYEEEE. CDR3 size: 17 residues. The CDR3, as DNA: TGTGTCAGCAGCTTGTACGGGGCCGGGGGTAGCAATCAGCCCCAGCATTTT. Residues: CVSSLYGAGGSNQPQHF.

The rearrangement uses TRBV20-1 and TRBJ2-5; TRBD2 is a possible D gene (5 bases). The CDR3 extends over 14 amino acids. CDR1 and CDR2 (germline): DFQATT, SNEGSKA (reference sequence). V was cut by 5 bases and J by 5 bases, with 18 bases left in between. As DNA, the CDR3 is TGCAGTGCTGTCCCCAGCGGAGTTGGTGAGACCCAGTACTTC. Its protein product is CSAVPSGVGETQYF.

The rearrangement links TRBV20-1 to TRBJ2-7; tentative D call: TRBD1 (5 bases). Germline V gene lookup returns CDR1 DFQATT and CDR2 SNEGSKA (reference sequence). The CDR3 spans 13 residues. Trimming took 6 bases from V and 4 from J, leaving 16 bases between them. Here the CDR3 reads CSATFGARYEQYF. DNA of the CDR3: TGCAGTGCCACCTTTGGGGCGCGGTACGAGCAGTACTTC.

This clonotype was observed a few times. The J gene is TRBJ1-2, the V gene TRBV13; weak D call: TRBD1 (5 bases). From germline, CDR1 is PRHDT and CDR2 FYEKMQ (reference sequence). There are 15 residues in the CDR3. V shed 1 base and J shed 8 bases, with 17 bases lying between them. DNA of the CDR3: TGTGCCAGCAGCTTAGTAGACGCGGGGCGATGGGGCTACACCTTC. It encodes CASSLVDAGRWGYTF. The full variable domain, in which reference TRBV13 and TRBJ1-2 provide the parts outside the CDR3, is AAGVIQSPRHLIKEKRETATLKCYPIPRHDTVYWYQQGPGQDPQFLISFYEKMQSDKGSIPDRFSAQQFSDYHSELNMSSLELGDSALYFCASSLVDAGRWGYTFGSGTRLTVV.

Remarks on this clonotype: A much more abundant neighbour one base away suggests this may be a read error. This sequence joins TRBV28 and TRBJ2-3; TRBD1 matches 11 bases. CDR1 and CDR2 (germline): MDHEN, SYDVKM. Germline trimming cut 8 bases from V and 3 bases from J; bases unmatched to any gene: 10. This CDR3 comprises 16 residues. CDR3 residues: CASVKGTGGVTDTQYF. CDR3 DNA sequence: TGTGCCAGCGTCAAAGGGACAGGGGGAGTGACAGATACGCAGTATTTT.

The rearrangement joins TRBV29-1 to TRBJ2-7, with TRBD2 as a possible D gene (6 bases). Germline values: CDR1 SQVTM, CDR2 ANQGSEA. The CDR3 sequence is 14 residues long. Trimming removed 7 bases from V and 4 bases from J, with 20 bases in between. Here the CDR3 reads CSAKGGGRNYEQYF. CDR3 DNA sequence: TGCAGCGCCAAGGGAGGTGGACGGAATTACGAGCAGTACTTC.

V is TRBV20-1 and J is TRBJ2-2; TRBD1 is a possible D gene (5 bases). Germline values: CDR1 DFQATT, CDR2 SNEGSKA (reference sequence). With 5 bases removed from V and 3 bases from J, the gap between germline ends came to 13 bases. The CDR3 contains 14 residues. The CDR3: CSAGRQFYTGELFF. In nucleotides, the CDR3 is TGCAGTGCTGGTCGACAGTTCTACACCGGGGAGCTGTTTTTT.

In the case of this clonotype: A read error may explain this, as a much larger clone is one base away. CDR3 in DNA: TGTGCCAGCGGTTCCACGGACTCGAAGGGGATGTATACGCAGTATTTT. Translation: CASGSTDSKGMYTQYF. This chain connects TRBV6-6 to TRBJ2-3; either TRBD1 or TRBD2 may supply D (5 bases each). The CDR3 consists of 16 residues. Deletions cut 8 bases from V and 7 bases from J, with 25 bases between. Germline V gene data show CDR1 as MNHNY and CDR2 as SVGAGI (reference sequence).

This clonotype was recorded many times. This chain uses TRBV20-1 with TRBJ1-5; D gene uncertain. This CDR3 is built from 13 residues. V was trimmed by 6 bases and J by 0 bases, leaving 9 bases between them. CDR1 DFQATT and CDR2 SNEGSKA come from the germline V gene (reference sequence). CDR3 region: CSAGRDSNQPQHF. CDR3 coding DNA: TGCAGTGCCGGCCGGGATAGCAATCAGCCCCAGCATTTT.

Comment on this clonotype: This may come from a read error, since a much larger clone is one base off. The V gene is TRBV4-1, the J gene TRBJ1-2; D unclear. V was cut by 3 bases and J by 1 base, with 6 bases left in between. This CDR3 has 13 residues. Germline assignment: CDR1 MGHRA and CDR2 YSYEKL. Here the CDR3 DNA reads TGCGCCAGCAGCCAGGAGGATAACTATGGCTACACCTTC. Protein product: CASSQEDNYGYTF.

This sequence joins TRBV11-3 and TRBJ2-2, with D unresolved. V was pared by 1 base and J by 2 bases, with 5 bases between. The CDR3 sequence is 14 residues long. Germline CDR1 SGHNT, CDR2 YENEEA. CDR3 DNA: TGTGCCAGCAGCTTAGGAAGAAACACCGGGGAGCTGTTTTTT. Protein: CASSLGRNTGELFF. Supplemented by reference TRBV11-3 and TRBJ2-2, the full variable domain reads EAGVVQSPRYKIIEKKQPVAFWCNPISGHNTLYWYLQNLGQGPELLIRYENEEAVDDSQLPKDRFSAERLKGVDSTLKIQPAELGDSAVYLCASSLGRNTGELFFGEGSRLTVL.

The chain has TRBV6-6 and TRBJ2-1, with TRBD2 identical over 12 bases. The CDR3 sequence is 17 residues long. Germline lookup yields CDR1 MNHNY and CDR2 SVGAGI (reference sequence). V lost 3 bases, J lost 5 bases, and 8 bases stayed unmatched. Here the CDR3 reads CASSYDPTSGRDNEQFF. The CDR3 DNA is TGTGCCAGCAGTTATGATCCGACTAGCGGGAGAGACAATGAGCAGTTCTTC.

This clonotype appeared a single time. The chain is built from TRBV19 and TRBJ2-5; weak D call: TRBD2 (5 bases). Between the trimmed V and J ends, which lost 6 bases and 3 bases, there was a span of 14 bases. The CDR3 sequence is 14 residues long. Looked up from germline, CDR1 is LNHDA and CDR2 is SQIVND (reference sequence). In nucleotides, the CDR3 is TGTGCCAGTAGGCCAGAGGTAGCGAAAGAGACCCAGTACTTC. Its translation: CASRPEVAKETQYF.

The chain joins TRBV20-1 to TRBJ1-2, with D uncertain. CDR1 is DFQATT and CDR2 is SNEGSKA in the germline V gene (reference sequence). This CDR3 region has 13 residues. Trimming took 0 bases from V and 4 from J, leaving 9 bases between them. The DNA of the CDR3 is TGCAGTGCTAGAGAGTCCGGGTCCTATGGCTACACCTTC. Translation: CSARESGSYGYTF.

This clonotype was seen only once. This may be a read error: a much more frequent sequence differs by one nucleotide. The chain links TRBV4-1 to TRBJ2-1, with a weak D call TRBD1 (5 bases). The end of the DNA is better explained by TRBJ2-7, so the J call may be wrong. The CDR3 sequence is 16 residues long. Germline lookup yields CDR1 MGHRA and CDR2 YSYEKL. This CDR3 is CASSQLGQSSYNEQYF. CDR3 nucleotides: TGCGCCAGCAGCCAACTCGGACAAAGCTCCTACAATGAGCAGTACTTC.

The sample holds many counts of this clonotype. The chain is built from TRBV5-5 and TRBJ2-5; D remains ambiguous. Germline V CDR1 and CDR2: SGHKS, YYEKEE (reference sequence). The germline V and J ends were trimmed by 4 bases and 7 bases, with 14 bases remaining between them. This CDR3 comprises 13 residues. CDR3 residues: CASSAEPRVTQYF. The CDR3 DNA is TGTGCCAGCAGCGCCGAGCCTCGGGTGACCCAGTACTTC.